The present entry profiles one TCR beta chain with its context. The antigen is not known. These data originate in a study of T-cell memory formation after mild COVID-19. Across the whole study: Largely, the TCR clusters proved donor specific. General study results and limits: That cross-reactive memory joined was suggested by some responding clones appearing in pre-infection memory.

TCR alpha and TCR beta cDNA libraries with sample barcodes and UMIs came from 5'RACE using constant-segment primers. TCRdb analysed the 5' RACE reads with MiXCR anew, one entry per CDR3 protein. In the table there are roughly 340,000 distinct CDR3 sequences, about 20% of which are singletons. The CDR3 spans 13 residues. Germline V CDR1 and CDR2: KGHSH, LQKENI. With 5 bases clipped from V and 5 bases from J, the junction kept 2 bases outside the gene matches. The sample taken for sequencing was PBMCs or a T cell subset sorted from them (not recorded which). V usage is TRBV18 and J usage is TRBJ2-1; 8 bases fit TRBD1. This clonotype was sampled from a man between 18 and 35 years old who had mild COVID-19 (a few samples of this study predate the infection). Cell type and time point are not known. The CDR3 loop is CASSVTGDNEQFF. In DNA form, the CDR3 reads TGTGCCAGCTCAGTGACAGGGGACAATGAGCAGTTCTTC.